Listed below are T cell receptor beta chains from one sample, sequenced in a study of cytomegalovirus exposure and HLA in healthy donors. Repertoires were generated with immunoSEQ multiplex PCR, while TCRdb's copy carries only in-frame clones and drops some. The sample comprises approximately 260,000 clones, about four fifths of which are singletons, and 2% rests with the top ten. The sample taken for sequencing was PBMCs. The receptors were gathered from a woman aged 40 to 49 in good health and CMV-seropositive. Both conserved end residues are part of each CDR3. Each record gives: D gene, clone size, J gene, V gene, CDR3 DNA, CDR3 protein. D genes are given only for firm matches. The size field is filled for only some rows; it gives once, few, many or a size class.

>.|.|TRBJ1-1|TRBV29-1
TGCAGCGTCCGACAGGCGAACACTGAAGCTTTCTTT
CSVRQANTEAFF
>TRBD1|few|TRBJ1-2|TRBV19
TGTGCCAGTAGTTCCAAGGGGGCCAGGTCGGATGGCTACACCTTC
CASSSKGARSDGYTF
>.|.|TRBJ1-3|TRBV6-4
TGTGCCAGCATACCCCTCACAGTCTCTGGAAACACCATATATTTT
CASIPLTVSGNTIYF
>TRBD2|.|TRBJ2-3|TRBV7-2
TGTGCCAGCAGCCCGAGGGGAGGGAGGGGAGATACGCAGTATTTT
CASSPRGGRGDTQYF
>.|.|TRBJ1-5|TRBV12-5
TGTGCTAGTGGTTGGGAGCCGGGGGTGCAGCCCCAGCATTTT
CASGWEPGVQPQHF
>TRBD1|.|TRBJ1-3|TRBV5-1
TGCGCCAGCAGATTGACAGGGGTTGGAAACACCATATATTTT
CASRLTGVGNTIYF
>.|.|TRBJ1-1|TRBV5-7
TGTGCCAGCAGCTTGGACAGGGAGAACACTGAAGCTTTCTTT
CASSLDRENTEAFF
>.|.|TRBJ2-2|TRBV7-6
TGTGCCAGCAGTCGGACGGGGGACGGGGAGCTGTTTTTT
CASSRTGDGELFF
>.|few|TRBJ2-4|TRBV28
TGTGCCAGCAGCTCCGTTTCGCGTCAAAACATTCAGTACTTC
CASSSVSRQNIQYF
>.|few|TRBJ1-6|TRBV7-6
TGTGCCAGCAGCTTAGCTCCGAGCCCCACCTCACCCCTCCACTTT
CASSLAPSPTSPLHF
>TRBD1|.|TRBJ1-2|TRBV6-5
TGTGCCAGCAGTCAGACAGGGCCCCATGGCTACACCTTC
CASSQTGPHGYTF
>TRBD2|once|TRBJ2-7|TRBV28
TGTGCCAGCAGTTTGGGGGGGAACCCCTACGAGCAGTACTTC
CASSLGGNPYEQYF
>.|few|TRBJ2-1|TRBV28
TGTGCCAGCAGTCCACAGGGTTATGAGCAGTTCTTC
CASSPQGYEQFF
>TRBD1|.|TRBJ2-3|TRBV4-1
TGCGCCAGCAGCCAAACAGGGGTCACGAGCACAGATACGCAGTATTTT
CASSQTGVTSTDTQYF
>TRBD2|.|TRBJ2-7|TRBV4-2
TGTGCCAGCAGCCAAGTAACTAGCGGGAGAGAAAACGAGCAGTACTTC
CASSQVTSGRENEQYF
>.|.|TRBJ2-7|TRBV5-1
TGCGCCAGCAGCCGGGATGGGCCCTACGAGCAGTACTTC
CASSRDGPYEQYF
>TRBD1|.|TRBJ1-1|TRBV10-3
TGTGCCATCAGTGTATCGGGGACAGGGGGGAAAGCTTTCTTT
CAISVSGTGGKAFF
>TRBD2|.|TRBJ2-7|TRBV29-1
TGCAGCGTTAGGCGGGGGACCTACGAGCAGTACTTC
CSVRRGTYEQYF
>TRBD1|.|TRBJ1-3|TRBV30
TGTGCCTGGAGTCGGACAGGGAGGAACACCATATATTTT
CAWSRTGRNTIYF
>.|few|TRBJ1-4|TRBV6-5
TGTGCCAGCAGTTCGGACAGTAATGAAAAACTGTTTTTT
CASSSDSNEKLFF
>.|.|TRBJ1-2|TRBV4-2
TGTGCCAGCAGCCAAGAGGACTACAGTCGGGGCTACACCTTC
CASSQEDYSRGYTF
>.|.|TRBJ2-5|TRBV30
TGTGCCTGGAGTGCAGGGTGGATTGGGGAGACCCAGTACTTC
CAWSAGWIGETQYF
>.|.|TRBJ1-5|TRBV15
TGTGCCACCAGCAGAGATCCGGATCAGCCCCAGCATTTT
CATSRDPDQPQHF
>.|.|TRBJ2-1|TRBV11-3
TGTGCCAGCAGCTTCAGAAACAATGAGCAGTTCTTC
CASSFRNNEQFF
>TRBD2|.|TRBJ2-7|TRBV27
TGTGCCAGCAGTTTTGGGACTATTCCCTACGAGCAGTACTTC
CASSFGTIPYEQYF
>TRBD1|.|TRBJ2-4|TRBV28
TGTGCCAGCAGTCTCCGGGACAGACTAAACATTCAGTACTTC
CASSLRDRLNIQYF
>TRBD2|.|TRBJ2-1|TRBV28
TGTGCCAGCAGTTTGGGCGGGAGGGCGGGTGAGCAGTTCTTC
CASSLGGRAGEQFF
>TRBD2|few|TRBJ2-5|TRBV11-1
TGTGCCAGCAGCTTAGCACTAGCGGGAGAGAGAGAGACCCAGTACTTC
CASSLALAGERETQYF
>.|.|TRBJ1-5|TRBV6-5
TGTGCCAGCAGCCCTTTGGGGGCCTTCAATCAGCCCCAGCATTTT
CASSPLGAFNQPQHF
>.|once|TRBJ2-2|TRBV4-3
TGCGCCAGCAGCCAAGAGTTACTAGCCCCCTTGAACACCGGGGAGCTGTTTTTT
CASSQELLAPLNTGELFF
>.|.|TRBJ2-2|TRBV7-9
TGTGCCAGCAGCTTAGCGGGAGGATGGGCCGGGGAGCTGTTTTTT
CASSLAGGWAGELFF